This T cell receptor (beta chain) was documented in a study of radiotherapy plus CTLA-4 blockade in lung cancer. Study information: 15% to 20% of patients responded objectively, and about 30% achieved disease control. Study outcomes and limitations: Peripheral blood showed expansion of tumor-derived TCR clones after radiotherapy and ipilimumab.

Measured with immunoSEQ multiplex PCR; TCRdb has only the in-frame clones, and not every one. The data contain 70,000 to 90,000 clones, 78% of them singletons. CDR3 length: 11 residues. Looked up from germline, CDR1 is MDHEN and CDR2 is SYDVKM. The V and J ends lost 10 bases and 10 bases respectively, with 14 bases between them. Ipilimumab-mediated CTLA-4 blockade plus focal radiation was given to patients having chemo-refractory metastatic non-small-cell lung cancer. Notes on this clone: Its antigen is not identified.

The gene calls are TRBV28 and TRBJ2-1, with unresolved D. This sequence was found in a human donor with non-small cell lung cancer whose response to radiotherapy plus ipilimumab could not be evaluated. Some clones in this sample may be carry-over from other donors' samples. Sequenced here: peripheral blood, sampled from a patient treated with radiotherapy plus ipilimumab. The CDR3 bases are TGTGCCACTAAGTTCCGGGTAGAGCAGTTCTTC. Translation: CATKFRVEQFF.